The 26 T cell receptor beta chains in this list originate from one sample, sequenced in a study of read filtering for tumor transcriptome and immune sequencing. From around 440 ng of RNA, a library with molecular barcoded alpha/delta and beta/gamma adaptors was made. TCRdb reprocessed the reads via MiXCR and lists one record per CDR3 protein. The table lists around 65,000 distinct CDR3 sequences, about 21% of them singletons. The sample consisted of a population of CD138-negative cells sorted from bone marrow. The receptors were sampled from a donor at least 40 years old with multiple myeloma.

This clonotype was found many times. This chain connects TRBV10-2 to TRBJ1-6; D gene uncertain. V shed 5 bases and J shed 8 bases, with 4 bases lying between them. This CDR3 contains 11 residues. CDR1 and CDR2 from the germline V gene are WSHSY and SAAADI. CDR3 region: CASSQDSPLHF. CDR3 bases: TGCGCCAGCAGTCAGGATTCACCCCTCCACTTT.

This clonotype was recorded at least ten times. The chain links TRBV7-2 to TRBJ1-2; D is undetermined. The V end was cut by 2 bases, the J end by 2 bases, with 9 bases between. The germline CDR1 and CDR2 sequences are SGHTA and FQGNSA. The CDR3 runs 14 residues. This CDR3 is CASSLSRPNYGYTF. CDR3 bases: TGTGCCAGCAGCTTATCTCGGCCGAACTATGGCTACACCTTC. Variable domain in full (rest from reference TRBV7-2 and TRBJ1-2): GAGVSQSPSNKVTEKGKDVELRCDPISGHTALYWYRQSLGQGLEFLIYFQGNSAPDKSGLPSDRFSAERTGGSVSTLTIQRTQQEDSAVYLCASSLSRPNYGYTFGSGTRLTVV.

In this sample, this clonotype turned up many times. The rearrangement joins TRBV11-2 to TRBJ1-2; D is perhaps TRBD1 (6 bases). CDR1 and CDR2 from the germline V gene are SGHAT and FQNNGV. CDR3 length: 14 amino acids. Trimming took 3 bases from V and 10 from J, leaving 18 bases between them. CDR3 residues: CASSFRQAGNFYTF. The CDR3 DNA follows: TGTGCCAGCAGCTTCCGACAGGCCGGTAATTTCTACACCTTC.

This clonotype occurred a few times. The chain uses TRBV20-1 and TRBJ1-1, with D possibly being TRBD1 (6 bases). This CDR3 spans 14 amino acids. Trimming took off 0 bases at V and 5 bases at J, with 13 bases between the two ends. Germline V gene data show CDR1 as DFQATT and CDR2 as SNEGSKA (reference sequence). This CDR3 reads CSARDLRGGTEAFF. DNA of the CDR3: TGCAGTGCTAGAGATCTCAGGGGTGGGACTGAAGCTTTCTTT.

This sequence joins TRBV10-1 and TRBJ2-2; D unresolved. Looked up from germline, CDR1 is WNHNN and CDR2 is SYGVQD (reference sequence). V lost 3 bases and J lost 6, with 8 bases in between. This CDR3 region has 13 residues. The CDR3 is CASSDSISGELFF. CDR3 DNA sequence: TGCGCCAGCAGTGACAGTATATCCGGGGAGCTGTTTTTT.

The table lists this clonotype with a few counts. The chain combines TRBV18 with TRBJ1-1; 10 nucleotides align to TRBD1. This CDR3 contains 16 residues. CDR1 is KGHSH and CDR2 is LQKENI in the germline V gene. After removal of 4 bases from V and 8 bases from J, the junction contained 13 bases not matched to a gene. The CDR3 spells CASSQRSGQGNPEAFF. For the CDR3, the DNA is TGTGCCAGCTCACAGAGGTCGGGACAGGGGAATCCCGAAGCTTTCTTT.

This clonotype has ten or more counts. The gene calls are TRBV5-1 and TRBJ2-3, with D unresolved. The CDR3 is 12 amino acids. V lost 3 bases, J lost 2 bases, and 4 bases lay in between. Germline V CDR1 and CDR2: SGHRS, YFSETQ. DNA for the CDR3: TGCGCCAGCAGCTCCAACACAGATACGCAGTATTTT. Translation gives CASSSNTDTQYF.

On this clonotype: A much larger clone sits a single nucleotide away, making a read error possible. V gene TRBV20-1 combines with J gene TRBJ2-3; 13 nucleotides align to TRBD2. This CDR3 has 16 residues. J gave up 4 bases and V 3 bases, and 7 bases lay outside the gene matches. Germline CDR1 and CDR2: DFQATT and SNEGSKA (reference sequence). CDR3 nucleotides: TGCAGTGCTAGGGGACTAGCGGGAACTCTGGCAGATACGCAGTATTTT. It codes for CSARGLAGTLADTQYF.

This clonotype was recorded at least ten times. The chain couples TRBV20-1 to TRBJ1-5; D gene unclear. Germline V CDR1 and CDR2: DFQATT, SNEGSKA (reference sequence). V dropped 6 bases and J dropped 2 bases, with 8 bases sitting between them. The CDR3 sequence is 12 residues long. The DNA of the CDR3 is TGCAGTGCCAGGCAGGGCAATCAGCCCCAGCATTTT. Amino acids: CSARQGNQPQHF.

Ten or more counts support this clonotype. This chain connects TRBV10-2 to TRBJ1-1, with a possible D match to TRBD1 (6 bases). Trimming removed 6 bases from V and 1 base from J, with 18 bases in between. Germline CDR1 and CDR2: WSHSY and SAAADI. This CDR3 is 16 amino acids long. CDR3 amino acids: CASSTLNRVGNTEAFF. The DNA of the CDR3 is TGCGCCAGCAGCACTCTGAACAGGGTGGGGAACACTGAAGCTTTCTTT.

Notes on this clonotype: This may stem from a read error, because a much larger clone lies one nucleotide away. The chain employs TRBV20-1 and TRBJ2-7; D possibly corresponds to TRBD2 (5 bases). The CDR3 covers 11 residues. V was cut by 7 bases and J by 3 bases, with 10 bases left in between. The germline CDR1 and CDR2 sequences are DFQATT and SNEGSKA (reference sequence). The CDR3 sequence is CSVRESYEQYF. CDR3 in DNA: TGCAGTGTAAGGGAGAGCTACGAGCAGTACTTC.

There are many counts of this clonotype. This rearrangement joins TRBV5-1 to TRBJ1-4; D possibly corresponds to TRBD1 (5 bases). Looked up from germline, CDR1 is SGHRS and CDR2 is YFSETQ. V lost 2 bases to trimming and J lost 0 bases, with 5 bases between them. This CDR3 contains 14 residues. CDR3 in amino acids: CASSLQATNEKLFF. Here the CDR3 DNA reads TGCGCCAGCAGCTTACAGGCAACTAATGAAAAACTGTTTTTT.

The gene calls are TRBV9 and TRBJ1-5; D not certain. Trimming left V 3 bases short and J 4 bases short, with 11 bases between. The CDR3 sequence is 14 residues long. Germline CDR1 and CDR2: SGDLS and YYNGEE. The CDR3: CASSGGGSNQPQHF. CDR3 in DNA: TGTGCCAGCAGCGGGGGTGGCAGTAATCAGCCCCAGCATTTT.

This sequence joins TRBV7-3 and TRBJ1-1; TRBD1 is a possible D gene (6 bases). V gave up 2 bases and J gave up 0 bases, with 10 bases separating them. The CDR3 is made up of 15 amino acids. Per germline, CDR1 SGHTA and CDR2 FQGTGA. For the CDR3, the DNA is TGTGCCAGCAGCTTACAAGGGACACTGAACACTGAAGCTTTCTTT. Translated, it gives CASSLQGTLNTEAFF.

This clonotype was picked up many times. V gene TRBV4-1 combines with J gene TRBJ2-6; D is undetermined. V shed 2 bases and J shed 0 bases, with 8 bases lying between them. CDR1 and CDR2 (germline): MGHRA, YSYEKL. There are 16 residues in the CDR3. The DNA of the CDR3 is TGCGCCAGCAGCCAACAACCCCTCTCTGGGGCCAACGTCCTGACTTTC. Its translation is CASSQQPLSGANVLTF.

The chain recombines TRBV20-1 with TRBJ2-7; TRBD2 is a possible D gene (6 bases). CDR1 DFQATT and CDR2 SNEGSKA come from the germline V gene (reference sequence). The ends were cut back, 3 bases at V and 0 bases at J, with 12 bases in the middle. The CDR3 length is 14 residues. The CDR3 DNA reads as TGCAGTGCTAGGAGGCTAGCGCGCTCCTACGAGCAGTACTTC. It translates to CSARRLARSYEQYF.

This clonotype was seen at least ten times. The rearrangement uses TRBV4-1 and TRBJ2-7, with TRBD1 matching 11 bases. Germline V gene sequence: CDR1 MGHRA, CDR2 YSYEKL. CDR3 length: 15 residues. The V gene end was trimmed by 2 bases and the J gene end by 4 bases; junction bases not matched to a gene: 4. CDR3 loop: CASSQRTGGEYEQYF. CDR3 DNA sequence: TGCGCCAGCAGCCAACGGACAGGGGGCGAGTACGAGCAGTACTTC.

Concerning this clonotype itself: A much larger clone is a single base away; this may be a read error. The rearrangement links TRBV5-5 to TRBJ1-5, with TRBD1 as a possible D gene (5 bases). Trimming pared 0 bases from V and 4 bases from J, leaving 14 bases between. This CDR3 is built from 16 residues. Germline CDR1 is SGHKS and CDR2 is YYEKEE (reference sequence). CDR3 coding DNA: TGTGCCAGCAGCTTGGGAGGCGGGGGAAGGAATCAGCCCCAGCATTTT. Translating it yields CASSLGGGGRNQPQHF. Full variable domain (rest looked up from reference TRBV5-5 and TRBJ1-5): DAGVTQSPTHLIKTRGQQVTLRCSPISGHKSVSWYQQVLGQGPQFIFQYYEKEERGRGNFPDRFSARQFPNYSSELNVNALLLGDSALYLCASSLGGGGRNQPQHFGDGTRLSIL.

Of note for this clonotype: The junction does not match germline at one end; this may be a read error. The rearrangement uses TRBV7-2 and TRBJ2-5; 7 bases fit TRBD2. The CDR3 runs 15 residues. From germline, CDR1 is SGHTA and CDR2 FQGNSA. The CDR3 reads CASNLDSGFQETQYF. CDR3 sequence (DNA): TGCGCCAGCAACTTAGATAGCGGGTTCCAAGAGACCCAGTACTTC.

To note about this clonotype: A much larger clone sits a single nucleotide away, making a read error possible. The J gene is TRBJ2-7, the V gene TRBV25-1; TRBD1 matches at 7 bases. CDR1 is MGHDK and CDR2 is SYGVNS in the germline V gene. The CDR3 totals 14 residues. The CDR3 loop reads CASGEDRLSYGQYF. The CDR3 DNA reads as TGTGCCAGCGGAGAGGACAGGCTCTCCTACGGGCAGTACTTC.

This clonotype was detected ten times or more. The chain links TRBV20-1 to TRBJ1-1; D remains ambiguous. Trimming removed 3 bases at V and 1 base at J, with 6 bases between. In germline, CDR1 is DFQATT, CDR2 SNEGSKA (reference sequence). CDR3 size: 12 residues. For the CDR3, the DNA is TGCAGTGCTAGCAGACCGAACACTGAAGCTTTCTTT. Amino acids: CSASRPNTEAFF.

Ten or more counts support this clonotype. This sequence joins TRBV29-1 and TRBJ2-1; D uncertain. Germline lookup yields CDR1 SQVTM and CDR2 ANQGSEA. V lost 3 bases to trimming and J lost 0 bases, with 12 bases between them. There are 15 residues in the CDR3. The CDR3 DNA sequence: TGCAGCGTTGAGGTCAGAGTTAGCTCCTACAATGAGCAGTTCTTC. This codes for CSVEVRVSSYNEQFF.

This clonotype showed up many times. The chain uses TRBV7-2 and TRBJ2-7; 7 bases line up with TRBD2. The CDR3 loop spans 18 amino acids. V shed 1 base and J 2 bases; nucleotides not matched to a gene: 14. Germline-derived CDR1 and CDR2 are SGHTA and FQGNSA. The CDR3 region has the DNA TGTGCCAGCAGCTTAGTTCGGGGAGGCGGGACTACTGCCTACGAGCAGTACTTC. Its protein is CASSLVRGGGTTAYEQYF.

Ten or more counts support this clonotype. A single base separates this from a much larger clone, so it may be a read error. The chain joins TRBV7-8 to TRBJ2-1, with 8 nucleotides matching TRBD2. Germline V gene data show CDR1 as SGHVS and CDR2 as FQNEAQ. The CDR3 extends over 15 amino acids. CDR3 region: CANSPPRGGNNEQFF. The CDR3 bases are TGTGCCAACAGCCCGCCCCGGGGGGGCAACAATGAGCAGTTCTTC.

This clonotype was observed at least ten times. The chain combines TRBV7-2 with TRBJ1-2, with a weak D call TRBD1 (5 bases). The germline V and J ends were trimmed by 0 bases and 7 bases, with 9 bases remaining between them. Per germline, CDR1 SGHTA and CDR2 FQGNSA. The CDR3 spans 13 residues. The CDR3 nucleotides are TGTGCCAGCAGCTTAGCCAGGGAGGCTGGCTACACCTTC. The encoded protein is CASSLAREAGYTF.

This clonotype was counted ten times or more. The V and J genes are TRBV20-1 and TRBJ2-5, with 9 bases aligning to TRBD2. Germline loops: CDR1 DFQATT, CDR2 SNEGSKA (reference sequence). Losses at the gene ends were 6 bases for V and 4 bases for J; bases not matched to a gene: 6. This CDR3 comprises 13 residues. CDR3 nucleotides: TGCAGTGCCCTCGCTAGCGGGGCAGAGACCCAGTACTTC. Protein product: CSALASGAETQYF.